Listed here are 16 T cell receptor beta chains from one sample, sequenced in a study of T cell responses to AZD1222 COVID-19 vaccine. This table comes from immunoSEQ multiplex PCR, and its TCRdb copy is limited to in-frame clones, with some not included. The data hold approximately 170,000 clones, with around nine tenths observed a single time. This specimen was peripheral blood, taken on day 0 of AZD1222 vaccination. The receptors here all came from an adult in good health.

V and J are TRBV11-2 and TRBJ2-1; D tentatively reads TRBD1 or TRBD2 (7 bases each). Germline CDR1 reads SGHAT; CDR2 reads FQNNGV. The V gene lost 1 base and the J gene lost 13 bases, with 20 bases spanning the gap. This CDR3 has 15 residues. The CDR3 DNA reads as TGTGCCAGCAGCTTAGGGGGGGAGGGGGCCGGAAATCAGTTCTTC. Protein: CASSLGGEGAGNQFF.

This sequence joins TRBV20-1 and TRBJ1-2; tentatively, D is TRBD1 (5 bases). The CDR3 is 11 residues long. Trimming removed 4 bases from V and 5 bases from J, with 8 bases in between. CDR1 is DFQATT, CDR2 SNEGSKA, per germline (reference sequence). Here the CDR3 reads CSATGGYGYTF. CDR3 nucleotides: TGCAGTGCTACGGGGGGATATGGCTACACCTTC.

V gene TRBV7-9 combines with J gene TRBJ2-3; D is unresolved. The CDR3 length is 15 residues. V lost 4 bases and J 1 base, leaving 12 bases between the germline ends. Germline V gene lookup returns CDR1 SEHNR and CDR2 FQNEAQ (reference sequence). DNA of the CDR3: TGTGCCAGCAGCTATAGCATCGAGGGCACAGATACGCAGTATTTT. Translation gives CASSYSIEGTDTQYF.

This clone came up once. This sequence joins TRBV21-1 and TRBJ1-2; the table calls TRBD1, which could not be checked here. TRBV21-1 is termed a pseudogene. CDR3 length: 14 amino acids. The CDR3 DNA reads as TGTGCCAGCAGCAAAGCCGGCAGGGTCTATGGCTACACCTTC. It encodes CASSKAGRVYGYTF.

The rearrangement uses TRBV7-9 and TRBJ1-1; D unresolved. Trimming shortened V by 3 bases and J by 6 bases, and 8 bases separated the two germline ends. The CDR3 consists of 12 residues. CDR1 is SEHNR and CDR2 is FQNEAQ in the germline V gene (reference sequence). CDR3 loop: CASSFGSAEAFF. The CDR3 nucleotides read TGTGCCAGCAGCTTTGGTAGCGCTGAAGCTTTCTTT. Full variable domain (outside the CDR3, taken from reference TRBV7-9 and TRBJ1-1): DTGVSQNPRHKITKRGQNVTFRCDPISEHNRLYWYRQTLGQGPEFLTYFQNEAQLEKSRLLSDRFSAERPKGSFSTLEIQRTEQGDSAMYLCASSFGSAEAFFGQGTRLTVV.

The chain is built from TRBV19 and TRBJ2-1; weak D call: TRBD2 (6 bases). Looked up from germline, CDR1 is LNHDA and CDR2 is SQIVND (reference sequence). The length of the CDR3 is 14 residues. The V gene lost 7 bases and the J gene lost 9 bases, with 19 bases spanning the gap. The CDR3 coding sequence is TGTGCCAGTATTGGGGGAGGATGGTATGGTGAGCAGTTCTTC. It is translated as CASIGGGWYGEQFF.

This chain uses TRBV12-3 or TRBV12-4 with TRBJ1-2, with D maybe TRBD1 (6 bases). The CDR3 consists of 13 residues. V gave up 2 bases and J gave up 4 bases, with 8 bases separating them. The CDR3 loop reads CASSLRGTYGYTF. The CDR3 region has the DNA TGTGCCAGCAGTTTAAGGGGGACCTATGGCTACACCTTC.

The chain uses TRBV3-1 (or the pseudogene TRBV3-2) and TRBJ1-2; TRBD1 is a possible D gene (5 bases). Germline assignment: CDR1 LGHDT and CDR2 YNNKEL (reference sequence). V lost 1 base, J lost 8 bases, and 8 bases lay in between. CDR3 length: 12 amino acids. The CDR3 sequence: CASSQAGGGYTF. In nucleotides, the CDR3 is TGTGCCAGCAGCCAAGCTGGGGGAGGCTACACCTTC.

This clone turned up a few times. This chain connects TRBV6-2 or TRBV6-3 to TRBJ2-1; D call uncertain. The CDR3 extends over 14 amino acids. V was clipped by 0 bases and J by 8 bases, with 11 bases between them. Germline lookup yields CDR1 MNHEY and CDR2 SVGEGT. CDR3 sequence reads: CASSYSPYGDEQFF. The DNA for the CDR3 is TGTGCCAGCAGTTACTCGCCCTATGGGGATGAGCAGTTCTTC.

The chain carries TRBV10-2 and TRBJ1-5; D not resolved. The V end was cut by 0 bases, the J end by 7 bases, with 7 bases between. Looked up from germline, CDR1 is WSHSY and CDR2 is SAAADI. This CDR3 contains 13 residues. The CDR3 spells CASSESKHQPQHF. The CDR3 nucleotides read TGCGCCAGCAGTGAGTCGAAACACCAGCCCCAGCATTTT.

This clone was observed once. The chain uses TRBV6-5 and TRBJ2-5; D is unresolved. The CDR3 is 15 residues long. The germline gives CDR1 MNHEY, CDR2 SVGAGI. Trimming shortened V by 2 bases and J by 7 bases, and 17 bases separated the two germline ends. The CDR3 spells CASSYGLNSPRTQYF. CDR3 bases: TGTGCCAGCAGTTACGGTTTAAACAGCCCTAGGACCCAGTACTTC.

V and J are TRBV30 and TRBJ1-1, with a weak D call TRBD1 (6 bases). From germline, CDR1 is GTSNPN and CDR2 SVGIG (reference sequence). With 4 bases removed from V and 3 bases from J, the gap between germline ends came to 12 bases. The CDR3 runs to 13 residues. CDR3: CAWKSQGYTEAFF. In DNA, the CDR3 is TGTGCCTGGAAATCACAGGGTTACACTGAAGCTTTCTTT.

CDR3 region: CASSPYGRGAINEQFF. CDR3 DNA sequence: TGTGCCAGCAGCCCATACGGACGCGGAGCGATCAATGAGCAGTTCTTC. The J gene is TRBJ2-1, the V gene TRBV3-1 (or the pseudogene TRBV3-2); no firm D call. This CDR3 contains 16 residues. Trimming cost V 4 bases and J 6 bases, with 19 bases left between them. Germline assignment: CDR1 LGHDT and CDR2 YNNKEL (reference sequence).

The chain joins TRBV19 to TRBJ1-2, with TRBD1 identical over 7 bases. This CDR3 has 13 amino acids. The V segment lost 4 bases and the J segment 6 bases; nucleotides outside the gene matches: 5. Germline CDR1 reads LNHDA; CDR2 reads SQIVND (reference sequence). DNA of the CDR3: TGTGCCAGTAGTAGACAGGGTTCTAATGGCTACACCTTC. It codes for CASSRQGSNGYTF.

Only a few counts were recorded for this clone. The gene calls are TRBV19 and TRBJ2-7, with D perhaps matching TRBD2 (5 bases). The CDR3 sequence is 16 residues long. V gave up 3 bases and J gave up 2 bases, with 17 bases separating them. Germline values: CDR1 LNHDA, CDR2 SQIVND (reference sequence). The CDR3 sequence: CASSIIRGSSPYEQYF. The CDR3 DNA reads as TGTGCCAGTAGTATTATCCGGGGATCCTCCCCCTACGAGCAGTACTTC.

The chain joins TRBV19 to TRBJ2-4; 7 bases map to TRBD1. After removal of 4 bases from V and 0 bases from J, the junction contained 6 bases not matched to a gene. Per the germline V gene, CDR1 is LNHDA and CDR2 is SQIVND (reference sequence). This CDR3 spans 16 amino acids. The CDR3 nucleotides read TGTGCCAGTAGTACGCCGGGACAGTTAGCCAAAAACATTCAGTACTTC. Its protein is CASSTPGQLAKNIQYF.